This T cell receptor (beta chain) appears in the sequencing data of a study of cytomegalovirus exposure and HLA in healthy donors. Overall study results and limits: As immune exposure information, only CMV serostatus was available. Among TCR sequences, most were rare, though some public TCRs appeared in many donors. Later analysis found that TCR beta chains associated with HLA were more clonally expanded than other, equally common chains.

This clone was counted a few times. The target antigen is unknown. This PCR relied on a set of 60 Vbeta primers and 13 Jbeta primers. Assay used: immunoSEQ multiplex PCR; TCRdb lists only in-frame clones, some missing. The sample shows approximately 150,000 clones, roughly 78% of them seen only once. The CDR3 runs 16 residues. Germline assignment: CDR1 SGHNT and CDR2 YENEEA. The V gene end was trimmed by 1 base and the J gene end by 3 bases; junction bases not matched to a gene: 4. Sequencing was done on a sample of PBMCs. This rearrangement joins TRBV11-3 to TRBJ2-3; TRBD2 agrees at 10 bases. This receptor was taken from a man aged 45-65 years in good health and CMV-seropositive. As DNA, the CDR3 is TGTGCCAGCAGCTTAGGAGCGGGAGGGCCGACAGATACGCAGTATTTT. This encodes CASSLGAGGPTDTQYF. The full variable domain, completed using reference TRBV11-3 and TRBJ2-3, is EAGVVQSPRYKIIEKKQPVAFWCNPISGHNTLYWYLQNLGQGPELLIRYENEEAVDDSQLPKDRFSAERLKGVDSTLKIQPAELGDSAVYLCASSLGAGGPTDTQYFGPGTRLTVL.